These 3 T cell receptor beta chains came from one sample sequenced in a study of shared clonotypes between healthy human individuals. Libraries were prepared by immunoSEQ multiplex PCR; TCRdb keeps only in-frame clonotypes and omits some of them. The table has roughly 500,000 clones, 90% to 96% seen once; the top ten hold 0.06%. The material sequenced was naive CD4+ T cells sorted from blood. Regarding subset: CD45RA+ positively selected. The receptors derive from a woman aged 30 to 39 in good health.

The V call is TRBV11-2, the J call TRBJ2-3; TRBD2 might be the D (6 bases). Trimming removed 5 bases at V and 3 bases at J, with 18 bases between. Germline CDR1 is SGHAT and CDR2 is FQNNGV. The CDR3 is made up of 16 amino acids. The CDR3 DNA reads as TGTGCCAGCAGCGCCGCCTTAGGAGGGACGACAGATACGCAGTATTTT. This translates into CASSAALGGTTDTQYF.

This clone appeared a single time. The chain is built from TRBV7-9 and TRBJ2-3; 7 nucleotides match TRBD2. V dropped 4 bases and J dropped 0; count of bases not matched to a gene: 4. From germline, CDR1 is SEHNR and CDR2 FQNEAQ (reference sequence). The CDR3 runs to 15 residues. CDR3 coding DNA: TGTGCCAGCAGCTCAGCGGGACCTAGCACAGATACGCAGTATTTT. Translated: CASSSAGPSTDTQYF.

This chain uses TRBV6-5 with TRBJ2-1, with 8 bases aligning to TRBD2. The CDR3 contains 15 residues. In germline, CDR1 is MNHEY, CDR2 SVGAGI. V shed 2 bases, J shed 3 bases, and the junction held 3 bases outside the gene matches. The DNA of the CDR3 is TGTGCCAGCAGTTACAGCGGGAGCAACTACAATGAGCAGTTCTTC. Translated, it gives CASSYSGSNYNEQFF.